This is a list of T cell receptor beta chains from one sample in a study of blood T cell repertoires in COVID-19. TCRdb's copy holds only in-frame clones and misses some; the assay was immunoSEQ multiplex PCR. Of some 43,000 clones in the sample, about 81% were seen once. Sequenced input: peripheral blood. The receptors shown here come from a man aged 45 to 65 with active COVID-19. The CDR3 runs from the conserved cysteine through the conserved F or W. A D gene is named only where the DNA matches it firmly. The listing skips clone size in some rows; elsewhere it reads once, few, many or a size class.

d_gene | abundance | j_gene | v_gene | CDR3aa | CDR3nt
. | . | TRBJ1-1 | TRBV5-8 | CASSPLGANTEAFF | TGTGCCAGCAGCCCACTGGGGGCGAACACTGAAGCTTTCTTT
. | . | TRBJ1-1 | TRBV10-3 | CAISDSNRQSTEAFF | TGTGCCATCAGTGATTCAAATAGACAGAGCACTGAAGCTTTCTTT
. | . | TRBJ2-3 | TRBV2 | CAPTRGDTQYF | TGTGCCCCTACCCGGGGAGATACGCAGTATTTT
TRBD1 | . | TRBJ2-7 | TRBV3-1/TRBV3-2 | CASSQQGAYEQYF | TGTGCCAGCAGTCAACAGGGGGCCTACGAGCAGTACTTC
. | . | TRBJ2-7 | TRBV24-1 | CATSDFGDEQYF | TGTGCCACCAGTGATTTCGGGGACGAGCAGTACTTC
. | . | TRBJ1-1 | TRBV11-3 | CASSLSFNGNTEAFF | TGTGCCAGCAGCCTATCATTCAACGGGAACACTGAAGCTTTCTTT
. | . | TRBJ2-3 | TRBV4-1 | CASSSPGALTDTQYF | TGCGCTTCCTCCTCGCCAGGGGCTCTCACAGATACGCAGTATTTT
. | . | TRBJ2-7 | TRBV19 | CASKVPGRHEQYF | TGTGCCAGTAAGGTCCCGGGTAGACACGAGCAGTACTTC
. | . | TRBJ1-2 | TRBV11-2 | CASSSQGLDGYTF | TGTGCCAGCAGCTCCCAGGGGCTCGATGGCTACACCTTC
. | . | TRBJ1-2 | TRBV5-1 | CASSFHLDGYTF | TGCGCCAGCAGTTTCCACTTGGATGGCTACACCTTC
TRBD1 | . | TRBJ1-4 | TRBV28 | CASTQTDRGLFF | TGTGCCAGCACCCAAACGGACAGGGGATTGTTTTTT
. | . | TRBJ2-7 | TRBV4-1 | CASSQDLGGSSYEQYF | TGCGCCAGCAGCCAAGATCTCGGGGGTTCATCCTACGAGCAGTACTTC
. | . | TRBJ2-7 | TRBV9 | CASSPHYEQYF | TGTGCCAGCAGCCCCCACTACGAGCAGTACTTC
TRBD1 | . | TRBJ1-3 | TRBV5-5 | CASSLPGTGRNTIYF | TGTGCCAGCAGCTTACCCGGGACAGGGAGAAACACCATATATTTT
TRBD1 | . | TRBJ2-3 | TRBV5-5 | CASSPRDRGRPDTQYF | TGTGCCAGCAGCCCCCGGGACAGGGGGCGACCAGATACGCAGTATTTT
TRBD1 | . | TRBJ2-7 | TRBV5-6 | CASTLRDRVYEQYF | TGTGCCAGCACCCTTCGGGACAGGGTCTACGAGCAGTACTTC
. | . | TRBJ1-5 | TRBV28 | CASSLPSGDQPQHF | TGTGCCAGCAGTTTACCGTCAGGGGATCAGCCCCAGCATTTT
. | . | TRBJ1-2 | TRBV6-5 | CASSLATGRGYTF | TGTGCCAGCAGTCTCGCGACAGGACGGGGCTACACCTTC
TRBD1 | . | TRBJ2-7 | TRBV4-1 | CASSQTGTGNYEQYF | TGCGCCAGCAGCCAAACCGGGACAGGGAATTACGAGCAGTACTTC
. | once | TRBJ1-6 | TRBV3-1/TRBV3-2 | CASSARNPIIHHNSPLHF | TGTGCCAGCAGCGCGCGGAATCCCATCATACATCATAATTCACCCCTCCACTTT
. | . | TRBJ2-7 | TRBV19 | CASSIRAGRNEQYF | TGTGCCAGTAGTATTAGGGCAGGGCGGAACGAGCAGTACTTC
TRBD1 | . | TRBJ2-5 | TRBV10-3 | CAIRTSGQAQETQYF | TGTGCCATCAGGACGTCGGGACAGGCCCAAGAGACCCAGTACTTC
TRBD1 | . | TRBJ1-2 | TRBV6-2/TRBV6-3 | CASSARTGDSNYGYTF | TGTGCCAGCAGTGCCAGGACAGGGGACTCTAACTATGGCTACACCTTC
TRBD2 | . | TRBJ2-5 | TRBV10-1 | CASSRGVGETQYF | TGCGCCAGCAGCCGGGGGGTTGGGGAGACCCAGTACTTC
TRBD2 | . | TRBJ2-5 | TRBV2 | CASSEALAAGSETQYF | TGTGCCAGCAGTGAAGCGCTAGCGGCGGGAAGCGAGACCCAGTACTTC
TRBD1 | few | TRBJ2-7 | TRBV27 | CASRYGGQGSYEQYF | TGTGCCAGCAGGTACGGGGGACAGGGCTCCTACGAGCAGTACTTC
. | . | TRBJ1-1 | TRBV29-1 | CSVRELNTEAFF | TGCAGCGTCCGGGAACTGAACACTGAAGCTTTCTTT
TRBD2 | . | TRBJ2-2 | TRBV2 | CASRNLGGETTGELFF | TGTGCCAGCAGGAACTTGGGGGGGGAAACCACCGGGGAGCTGTTTTTT
. | . | TRBJ1-3 | TRBV18 | CASSPPTLTGRARSGNTIYF | TGTGCCAGCTCACCACCCACGCTCACGGGGAGGGCTCGCTCTGGAAACACCATATATTTT
. | . | TRBJ2-5 | TRBV7-6 | CASSRTYSGETQYF | TGTGCCAGCAGCCGAACATACTCCGGGGAGACCCAGTACTTC
TRBD1 | few | TRBJ2-7 | TRBV4-1 | CASSQVPQGAYEQYF | TGCGCCAGCAGCCAAGTCCCACAGGGGGCCTACGAGCAGTACTTC
TRBD2 | once | TRBJ2-1 | TRBV2 | CASSELNGGAYEQFF | TGTGCCAGCAGTGAATTGAACGGGGGGGCTTATGAGCAGTTCTTC
. | . | TRBJ1-4 | TRBV5-1 | CASSPTGGLDSDEKLFF | TGCGCCAGCAGCCCGACGGGAGGGCTCGATTCGGATGAAAAACTGTTTTTT
TRBD1 | once | TRBJ1-5 | TRBV7-9 | CASSDTDRASNQPQHF | TGTGCCAGCAGCGATACCGACAGGGCTAGCAATCAGCCCCAGCATTTT
TRBD1 | . | TRBJ1-1 | TRBV15 | CATSSGTGLNTEAFF | TGTGCCACCAGCAGCGGGACAGGGTTGAACACTGAAGCTTTCTTT
. | . | TRBJ2-3 | TRBV24-1 | CATALAGGTDTQYF | TGTGCCACCGCACTGGCAGGGGGCACAGATACGCAGTATTTT
TRBD1 | . | TRBJ1-2 | TRBV7-8 | CASSLSGQGNSNYGYTF | TGTGCCAGCAGCTTATCGGGACAGGGTAACTCTAACTATGGCTACACCTTC
TRBD2 | . | TRBJ2-1 | TRBV6-2/TRBV6-3 | CASSYVANRGLAGGPEQFF | TGTGCCAGCAGTTACGTCGCTAACAGGGGACTAGCGGGGGGGCCTGAGCAGTTCTTC
. | . | TRBJ2-1 | TRBV6-5 | CASTPGAYNEQFF | TGTGCCAGCACCCCGGGGGCCTACAATGAGCAGTTCTTC